This entry is about one TCR beta chain. No cognate antigen has been identified for it. The record has no base qualities; no much larger clone is one base away. The data originate from a study of T cells in Graves' hyperthyroidism and ophthalmopathy (dated by TCRdb to about 2019). Background on the whole study: Peripheral blood was sampled at the time of initial diagnosis, prior to any treatment. To identify TCR V-J signatures that set the groups apart, the researchers used a discovery cohort of 100 patients, made up of approximately 43 with Graves' ophthalmopathy and 57 with stable Graves' hyperthyroidism. Prospective prediction of ophthalmopathy was tested in an independent validation cohort consisting of fewer than 20 hyperthyroidism patients and around 16 patients who later progressed to ophthalmopathy. For training and testing, the 110 or so patients in the discovery cohort were randomly divided in a 7:3 ratio. In more than 5 Graves' hyperthyroidism patients, the study also compared T-cell repertoires from thyroid tissue with T-cell repertoires from blood. Following sampling, methimazole starting at 30 mg daily was given to hyperthyroidism patients, and high-dose intravenous methylprednisolone was given to ophthalmopathy patients. TCR Vbeta CDR3 sequencing of 130 to 150 peripheral blood samples (about 45 ophthalmopathy, about 80 hyperthyroidism and roughly 17 progressor patients) is reported in the paper. The research as a whole found: In validation, progression to ophthalmopathy was predicted by the model with nearly 71% sensitivity and 72% to 85% specificity, a median of 6.5 months before onset. Sample size was not statistically predetermined, and blinding of investigators to group allocation was not performed. Blood samples also contained most of the expanded thyroid clonotypes (frequency above 0.001), which suggests that blood repertoires may reflect thyroid immune responses. A 13 V-J signature model separated ophthalmopathy from stable hyperthyroidism, with roughly 88% sensitivity and around 84% specificity in cross-validation and 80%/75% in testing.

CDR1 MNHNS and CDR2 SASEGT were looked up in the germline V gene. A distance of 21 bases separates the germline ends of V and J, which lose 6 bases and 0 bases respectively. There are 17 amino acids in the CDR3, from cysteine to phenylalanine inclusive. Of the read, only the CDR3 DNA is kept; its 51 bases are in frame from base 1. The TCR beta CDR3 regions were amplified from the RNA transcripts. For the first round of RT-PCR on the TCR CDR3, the HTBI primer set was used together with the Qiagen OneStep RT-PCR kit. Libraries were constructed in a second round of multiplex PCR, after which size selection and purification were carried out. Paired-end sequencing of the libraries was performed with 100 bp reads on an Illumina HiSeq2000. In the authors' own workflow: SOAPnuke was used to process the raw data, removing reads that contained adapters or uncalled bases, had a mean Phred below 15, or lacked an exact match to the constant primer or identifier. COPE v1.2.5 was used to merge the high-quality paired reads, and each unique nucleotide sequence was defined as a clonotype. MiTCR v1.1 was used to align the clonotypes against IMGT TRBV, TRBD and TRBJ reference segments. Analysis was restricted to V-J combinations with a frequency above 0.0001, which covered over 98% of repertoires. The TCS score was defined as F50 (clonal expansion) divided by E x V (chaos), with BLOSUM62-based TCRdist calculated between CDR3 peptides within each V-J. Welch's t-statistics and random forest reduced 500 to 550 V-J features to 10 to 15, which were used in a naive Bayes classifier (R e1071). The public reads were reprocessed in TCRdb via fastp at Q25 and MiXCR, keeping in-frame beta chains. Each CDR3 protein gets just one entry, which takes the most common genes and DNA from the rows behind it. TCRdb assigned the V and J calls; the authors' analysis was not used. Counted in this sample were about 500,000 distinct CDR3 sequences; roughly a sixth of them appeared once. More than 15% of the sample is in the top ten clones.

Graves' hyperthyroidism was defined as stable when no progression to ophthalmopathy occurred over 18 months of follow-up. The hyperthyroidism patients were between 18 and 65 years old and newly diagnosed, with a disease duration of less than 2 months. Patients with uncontrolled infections, other autoimmune diseases, pregnancy or lactation were excluded. Diagnoses were established on the basis of clinical symptoms, serum thyroxine and TRAb, thyroid ultrasound, and orbital computed tomography. PBMCs were isolated from approximately 10 ml of fresh peripheral blood by Ficoll-Paque density gradient centrifugation. Total RNA was extracted using Trizol reagent, and RNA quality was assessed on an Agilent 2100 Bioanalyzer.

The V and J segments used are TRBV6-1 and TRBJ2-7; the D gene assignment is ambiguous. The sample taken for sequencing was blood. This TCR was sampled from a woman between 18 and 29 years old with Graves' hyperthyroidism. The DNA sequence is as follows: TGTGCCAGCAGCCGCGCTCATTTCTTACCGAGCTCCTACGAGCAGTACTTC. This encodes CASSRAHFLPSSYEQYF.